Following are 5 T cell receptor beta chains from one sample sequenced in a study of spatial heterogeneity in lung cancer. Time point meaning: sample taken at primary tumor resection. Findings of the study overall: Tumor mutation counts were tracked by expanded intratumoral alpha and beta TCR counts.

One entry per CDR3 protein results from TCRdb running MiXCR on the 5' RACE reads. The sample gives about 20,000 distinct CDR3 sequences, under 3.5% of which show up once; approximately 8.3% is in the top ten. Antigen specificity for these receptors is unknown. Material: lung tumor tissue, obtained at surgery. These receptor sequences come from a male donor with early-stage non-small cell lung cancer.

At least ten counts were recorded for this clonotype. Since a much larger clone is just one base distant, this may be a read error. This chain's CDR3 is CVSSRLGQLNTEAFF. Here the CDR3 DNA reads TGTGTCAGCAGCCGATTGGGACAGCTGAACACTGAAGCTTTCTTT. This rearrangement joins TRBV12-3 or TRBV12-4 to TRBJ1-1, with 7 bases matching TRBD1. The CDR3 totals 15 residues.

This clonotype was counted ten times or more. The chain is built from TRBV7-2 and TRBJ1-2, with 7 bases matching TRBD1. The ends lost 4 bases at V and 5 bases at J; junction bases unmatched: 7. The germline CDR1 and CDR2 sequences are SGHTA and FQGNSA. The CDR3 has 14 amino acids. The CDR3 DNA reads TGTGCCAGCAGCTCATCAGGGGGAATGTATGGCTACACCTTC. Its protein product is CASSSSGGMYGYTF.

This clonotype was seen many times. V usage is TRBV2 and J usage is TRBJ1-6; D unresolved. Germline CDR1 and CDR2: SNHLY and FYNNEI. The CDR3 extends over 14 amino acids. V was trimmed by 2 bases and J by 9 bases, leaving 11 bases between them. CDR3 residues: CASSELPLGSPLHF. The CDR3 DNA follows: TGTGCCAGCAGTGAATTACCGCTGGGTTCACCCCTCCACTTT. Combining the CDR3 with reference TRBV2 and TRBJ1-6 gives the whole variable domain EPEVTQTPSHQVTQMGQEVILRCVPISNHLYFYWYRQILGQKVEFLVSFYNNEISEKSEIFDDQFSVERPDGSNFTLKIRSTKLEDSAMYFCASSELPLGSPLHFGNGTRLTVT.

This clonotype showed up many times. This chain joins TRBV6-6 and TRBJ2-7, with TRBD2 identical over 8 bases. Trimming took 0 bases from V and 3 from J; bases not matched to a gene: 7. CDR1 and CDR2 (germline): MNHNY, SVGAGI (reference sequence). The length of the CDR3 is 16 residues. CDR3 bases: TGTGCCAGCAGTTACTCGCGGGGGGCATACAGCTACGAGCAGTACTTC. It specifies CASSYSRGAYSYEQYF.

This clonotype was recorded many times. This chain links TRBV20-1 with TRBJ1-3, with D perhaps matching TRBD1 (5 bases). The CDR3 loop spans 14 amino acids. The germline V gene encodes CDR1 DFQATT and CDR2 SNEGSKA (reference sequence). The V end lost 5 bases, the J end lost 4 bases, and 15 bases lay between the germline ends. CDR3 in DNA: TGCAGTGCTTTGGACACTAACTCCGGAAACACCATATATTTT. Its protein is CSALDTNSGNTIYF.